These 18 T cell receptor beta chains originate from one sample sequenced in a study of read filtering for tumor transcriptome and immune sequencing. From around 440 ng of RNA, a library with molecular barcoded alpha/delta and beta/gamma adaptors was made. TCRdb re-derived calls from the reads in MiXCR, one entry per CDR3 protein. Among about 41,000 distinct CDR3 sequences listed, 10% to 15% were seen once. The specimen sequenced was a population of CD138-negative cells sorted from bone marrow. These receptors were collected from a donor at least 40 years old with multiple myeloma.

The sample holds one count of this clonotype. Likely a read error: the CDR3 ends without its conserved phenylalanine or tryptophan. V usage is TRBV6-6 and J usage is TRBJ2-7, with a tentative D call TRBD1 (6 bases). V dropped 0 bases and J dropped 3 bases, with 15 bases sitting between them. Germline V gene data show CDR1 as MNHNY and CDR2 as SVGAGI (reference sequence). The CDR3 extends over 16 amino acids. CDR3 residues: CASSYSTRGSLYEQYY. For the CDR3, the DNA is TGTGCCAGCAGTTACTCAACCAGGGGTTCCCTCTACGAGCAGTACTAC.

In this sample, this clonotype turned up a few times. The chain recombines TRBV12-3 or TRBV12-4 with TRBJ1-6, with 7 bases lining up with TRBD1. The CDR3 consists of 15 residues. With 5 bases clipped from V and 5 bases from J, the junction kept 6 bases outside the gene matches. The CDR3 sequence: CASSPGQPNNSPLHF. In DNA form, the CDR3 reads TGTGCCAGCAGTCCGGGACAGCCAAATAATTCACCCCTCCACTTT.

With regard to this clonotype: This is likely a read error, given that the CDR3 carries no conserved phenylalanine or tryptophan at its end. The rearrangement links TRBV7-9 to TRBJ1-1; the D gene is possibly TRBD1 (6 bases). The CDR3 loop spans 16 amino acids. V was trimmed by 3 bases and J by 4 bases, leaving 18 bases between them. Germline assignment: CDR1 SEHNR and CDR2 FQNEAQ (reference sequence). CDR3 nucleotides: TGTGCCAGCAGCTTTGGGCTAGGGGGGGGGCGCACTGAAGCTTTCATT. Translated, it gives CASSFGLGGGRTEAFI.

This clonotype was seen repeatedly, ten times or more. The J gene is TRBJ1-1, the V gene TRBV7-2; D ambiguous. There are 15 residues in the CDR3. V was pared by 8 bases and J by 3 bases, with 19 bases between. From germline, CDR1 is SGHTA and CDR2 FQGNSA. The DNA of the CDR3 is TGTGCCAGCTCCCGAGGCGGGAACCTGGACACTGAAGCTTTCTTT. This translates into CASSRGGNLDTEAFF.

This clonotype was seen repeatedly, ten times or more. In DNA form, the CDR3 reads TGCAGCGTTGAAGCAGGGTTCAATCAGCCCCAGCATTTT. Encoded protein: CSVEAGFNQPQHF. The chain has TRBV29-1 and TRBJ1-5; tentative D call: TRBD1 (5 bases). Trimming left V 1 base short and J 3 bases short, with 7 bases between. The CDR3 contains 13 residues. Germline V lookup: CDR1 SQVTM, CDR2 ANQGSEA.

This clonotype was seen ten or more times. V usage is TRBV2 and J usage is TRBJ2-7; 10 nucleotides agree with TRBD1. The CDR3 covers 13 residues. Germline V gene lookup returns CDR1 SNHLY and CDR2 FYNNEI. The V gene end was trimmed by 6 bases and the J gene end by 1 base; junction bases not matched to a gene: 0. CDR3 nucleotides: TGTGCCAGCAGGGGACAGGGGTCCTACGAGCAGTACTTC. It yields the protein CASRGQGSYEQYF. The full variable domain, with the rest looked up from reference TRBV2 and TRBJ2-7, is EPEVTQTPSHQVTQMGQEVILRCVPISNHLYFYWYRQILGQKVEFLVSFYNNEISEKSEIFDDQFSVERPDGSNFTLKIRSTKLEDSAMYFCASRGQGSYEQYFGPGTRLTVT.

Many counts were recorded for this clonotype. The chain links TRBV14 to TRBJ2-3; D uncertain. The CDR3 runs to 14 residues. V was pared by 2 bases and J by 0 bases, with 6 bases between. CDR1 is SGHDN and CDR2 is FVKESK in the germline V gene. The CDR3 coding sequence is TGTGCCAGCAGCCAATGGGTTAGCACAGATACGCAGTATTTT. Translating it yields CASSQWVSTDTQYF.

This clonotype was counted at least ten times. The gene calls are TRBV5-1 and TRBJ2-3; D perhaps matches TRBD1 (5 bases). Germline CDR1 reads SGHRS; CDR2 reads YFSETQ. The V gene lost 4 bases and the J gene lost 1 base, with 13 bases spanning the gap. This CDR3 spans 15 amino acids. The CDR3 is CASSRSGPRTDTQYF. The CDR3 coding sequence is TGCGCCAGCAGCCGTTCAGGGCCCCGCACAGATACGCAGTATTTT.

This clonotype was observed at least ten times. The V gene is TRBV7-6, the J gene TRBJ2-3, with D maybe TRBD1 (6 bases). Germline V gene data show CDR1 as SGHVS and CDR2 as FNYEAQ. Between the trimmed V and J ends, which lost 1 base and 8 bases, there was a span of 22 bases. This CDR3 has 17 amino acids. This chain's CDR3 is CASSLDGNRALGGTQYF. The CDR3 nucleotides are TGTGCCAGCAGCTTAGATGGGAACAGGGCGCTCGGAGGTACGCAGTATTTT.

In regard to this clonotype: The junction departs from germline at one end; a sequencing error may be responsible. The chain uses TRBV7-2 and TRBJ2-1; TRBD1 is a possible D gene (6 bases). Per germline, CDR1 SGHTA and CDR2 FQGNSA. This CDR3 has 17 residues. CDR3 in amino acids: CASSSYSLEGVYNEQLF. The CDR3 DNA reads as TGTGCCAGCAGCTCCTACTCATTAGAGGGGGTATACAATGAGCAGTTGTTC.

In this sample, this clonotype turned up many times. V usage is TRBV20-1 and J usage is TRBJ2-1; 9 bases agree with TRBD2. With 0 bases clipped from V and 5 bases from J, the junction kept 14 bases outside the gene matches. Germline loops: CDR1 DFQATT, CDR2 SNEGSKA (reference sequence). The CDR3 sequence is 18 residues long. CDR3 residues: CSARDRLAGTLGHNEQFF. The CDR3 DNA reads TGCAGTGCTAGAGATAGGCTAGCGGGGACCCTTGGGCACAATGAGCAGTTCTTC.

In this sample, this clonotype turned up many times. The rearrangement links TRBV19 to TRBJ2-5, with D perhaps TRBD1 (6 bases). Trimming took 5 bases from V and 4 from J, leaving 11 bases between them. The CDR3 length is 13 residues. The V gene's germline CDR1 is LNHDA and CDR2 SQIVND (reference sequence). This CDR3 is CASSRKGGETQYF. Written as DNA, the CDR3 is TGTGCCAGTAGTCGAAAAGGGGGAGAGACCCAGTACTTC.

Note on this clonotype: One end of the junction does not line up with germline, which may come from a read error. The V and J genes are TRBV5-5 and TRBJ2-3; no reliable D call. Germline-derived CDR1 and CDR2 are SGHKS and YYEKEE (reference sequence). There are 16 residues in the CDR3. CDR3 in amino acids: CASSLPKSMGTDTQYF. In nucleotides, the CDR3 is TGTGCCAGCAGCCTCCCCAAATCTATGGGCACGGATACGCAGTATTTT.

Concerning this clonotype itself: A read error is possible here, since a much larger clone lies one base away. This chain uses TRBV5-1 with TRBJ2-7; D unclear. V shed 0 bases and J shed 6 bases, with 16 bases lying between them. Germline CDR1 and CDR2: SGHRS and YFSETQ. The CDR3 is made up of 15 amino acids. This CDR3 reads CASSLGGVGLVEQYF. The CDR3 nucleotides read TGCGCCAGCAGCTTGGGAGGCGTCGGTCTCGTCGAGCAGTACTTC. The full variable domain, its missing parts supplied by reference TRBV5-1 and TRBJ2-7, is KAGVTQTPRYLIKTRGQQVTLSCSPISGHRSVSWYQQTPGQGLQFLFEYFSETQRNKGNFPGRFSGRQFSNSRSEMNVSTLELGDSALYLCASSLGGVGLVEQYFGPGTRLTVT.

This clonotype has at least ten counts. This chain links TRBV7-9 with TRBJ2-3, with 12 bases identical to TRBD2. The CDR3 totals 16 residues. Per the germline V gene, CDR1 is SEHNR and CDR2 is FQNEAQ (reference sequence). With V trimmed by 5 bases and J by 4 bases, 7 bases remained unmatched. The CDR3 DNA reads TGTGCCAGCAGCAACCCGACTAGCGGGAGTTCAGATACGCAGTATTTT. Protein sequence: CASSNPTSGSSDTQYF.

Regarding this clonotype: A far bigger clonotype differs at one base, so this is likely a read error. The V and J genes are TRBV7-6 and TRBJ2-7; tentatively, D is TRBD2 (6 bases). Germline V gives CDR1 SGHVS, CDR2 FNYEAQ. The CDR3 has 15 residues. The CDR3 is CASSSTRDSSYGQYF. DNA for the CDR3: TGTGCCAGCAGCTCCACCCGGGACTCCTCCTACGGGCAGTACTTC.

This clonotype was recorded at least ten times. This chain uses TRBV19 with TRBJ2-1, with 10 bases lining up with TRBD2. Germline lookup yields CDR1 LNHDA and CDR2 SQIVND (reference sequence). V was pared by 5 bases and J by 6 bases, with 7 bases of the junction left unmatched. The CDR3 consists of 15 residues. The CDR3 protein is CASSPTSGIFNEQFF. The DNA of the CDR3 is TGTGCCAGTAGTCCTACTAGCGGGATTTTCAATGAGCAGTTCTTC.

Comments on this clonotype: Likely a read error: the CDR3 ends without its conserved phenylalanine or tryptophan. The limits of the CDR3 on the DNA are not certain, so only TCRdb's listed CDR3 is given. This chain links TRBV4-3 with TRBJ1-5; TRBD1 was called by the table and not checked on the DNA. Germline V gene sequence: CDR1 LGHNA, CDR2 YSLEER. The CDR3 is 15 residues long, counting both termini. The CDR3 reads CASSQDGGLNQPQHS.